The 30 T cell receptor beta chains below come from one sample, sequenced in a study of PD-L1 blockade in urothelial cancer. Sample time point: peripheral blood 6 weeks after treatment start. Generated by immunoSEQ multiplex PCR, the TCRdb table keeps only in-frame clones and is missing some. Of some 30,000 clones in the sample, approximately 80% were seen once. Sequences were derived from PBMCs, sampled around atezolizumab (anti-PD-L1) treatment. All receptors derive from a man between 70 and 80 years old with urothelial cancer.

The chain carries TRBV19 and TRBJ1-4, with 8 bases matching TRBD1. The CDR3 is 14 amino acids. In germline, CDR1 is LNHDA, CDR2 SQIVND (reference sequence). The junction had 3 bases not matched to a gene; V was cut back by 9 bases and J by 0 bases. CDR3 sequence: CASQGAATNEKLFF. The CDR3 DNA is TGTGCCAGCCAGGGGGCTGCAACTAATGAAAAACTGTTTTTT.

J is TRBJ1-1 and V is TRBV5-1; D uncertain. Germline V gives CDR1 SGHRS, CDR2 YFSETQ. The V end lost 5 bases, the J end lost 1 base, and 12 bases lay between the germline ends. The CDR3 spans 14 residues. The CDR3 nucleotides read TGCGCCAGCAGTCCGTTCAGGAAGAACACTGAAGCTTTCTTT. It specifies CASSPFRKNTEAFF.

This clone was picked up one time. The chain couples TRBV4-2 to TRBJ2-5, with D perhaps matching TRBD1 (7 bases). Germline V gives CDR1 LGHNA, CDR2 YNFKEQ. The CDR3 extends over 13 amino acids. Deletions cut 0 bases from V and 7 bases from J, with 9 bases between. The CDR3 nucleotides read TGTGCCAGCAGCCAAGAGGAGGGGGCGACCCAGTACTTC. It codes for CASSQEEGATQYF.

The CDR3 DNA reads TGTGCCAGCAGCCAAGTTGGCGTGGAGGGAGGCACTGAAGCTTTCTTT. Its protein product is CASSQVGVEGGTEAFF. The chain recombines TRBV4-2 with TRBJ1-1; D is uncertain. Germline CDR1 and CDR2: LGHNA and YNFKEQ. The V end was cut by 1 base, the J end by 4 bases, with 16 bases between. This CDR3 has 16 residues.

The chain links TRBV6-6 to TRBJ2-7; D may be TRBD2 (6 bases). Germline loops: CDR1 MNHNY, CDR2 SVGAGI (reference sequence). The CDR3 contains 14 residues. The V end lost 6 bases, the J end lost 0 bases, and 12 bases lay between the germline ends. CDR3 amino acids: CASRGDLISYEQYF. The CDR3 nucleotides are TGTGCCAGCAGGGGGGACTTGATCTCCTACGAGCAGTACTTC.

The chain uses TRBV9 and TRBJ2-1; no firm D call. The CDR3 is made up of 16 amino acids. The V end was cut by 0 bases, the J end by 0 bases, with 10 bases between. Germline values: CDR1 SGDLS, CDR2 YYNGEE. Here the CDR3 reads CASSVDLRSSYNEQFF. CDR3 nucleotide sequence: TGTGCCAGCAGCGTAGATCTTCGGAGCTCCTACAATGAGCAGTTCTTC.

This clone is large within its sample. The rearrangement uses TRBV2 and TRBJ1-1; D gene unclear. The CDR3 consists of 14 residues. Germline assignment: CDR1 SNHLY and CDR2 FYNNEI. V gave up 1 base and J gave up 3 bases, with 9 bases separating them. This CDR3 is CASSEVSGYTEAFF. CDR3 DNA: TGTGCCAGCAGTGAAGTTTCGGGGTACACTGAAGCTTTCTTT.

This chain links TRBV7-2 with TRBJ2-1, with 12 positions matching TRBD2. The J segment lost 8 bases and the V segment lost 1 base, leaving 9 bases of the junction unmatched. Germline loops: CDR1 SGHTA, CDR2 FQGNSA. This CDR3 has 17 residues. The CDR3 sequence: CASSLGRTSGIGDEQFF. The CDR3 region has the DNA TGTGCCAGCAGCTTAGGAAGGACTAGCGGGATAGGCGATGAGCAGTTCTTC.

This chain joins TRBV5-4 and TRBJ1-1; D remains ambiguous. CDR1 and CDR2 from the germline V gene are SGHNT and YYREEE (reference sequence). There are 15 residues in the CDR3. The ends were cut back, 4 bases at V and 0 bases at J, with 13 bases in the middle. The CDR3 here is CASSPEGPLNTEAFF. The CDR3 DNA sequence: TGTGCCAGCAGCCCGGAGGGCCCTTTGAACACTGAAGCTTTCTTT.

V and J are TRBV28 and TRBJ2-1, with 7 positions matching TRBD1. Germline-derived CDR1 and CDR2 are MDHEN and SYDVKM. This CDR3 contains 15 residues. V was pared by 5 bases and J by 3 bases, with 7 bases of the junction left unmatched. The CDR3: CASSGTDFIYNEQFF. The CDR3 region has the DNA TGTGCCAGCAGTGGGACAGACTTCATCTACAATGAGCAGTTCTTC. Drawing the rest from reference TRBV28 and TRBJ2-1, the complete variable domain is DVKVTQSSRYLVKRTGEKVFLECVQDMDHENMFWYRQDPGLGLRLIYFSYDVKMKEKGDIPEGYSVSREKKERFSLILESASTNQTSMYLCASSGTDFIYNEQFFGPGTRLTVL.

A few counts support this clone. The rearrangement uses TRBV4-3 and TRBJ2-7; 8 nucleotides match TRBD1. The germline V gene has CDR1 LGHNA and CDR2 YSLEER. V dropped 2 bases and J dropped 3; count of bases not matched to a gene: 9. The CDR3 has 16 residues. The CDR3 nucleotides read TGCGCCAGCAGCCAATCCGGGACAGGAAGTTTCTACGAGCAGTACTTC. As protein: CASSQSGTGSFYEQYF.

The CDR3 coding sequence is TGTGCCAGCTTCCTCGGACAGGGGTCCCCCGTCTTTAAAGCTAACTATGGCTACACCTTC. It yields the protein CASFLGQGSPVFKANYGYTF. The genes are TRBV5-8 and TRBJ1-2; TRBD1 matches 9 bases. Germline loops: CDR1 SGHTS, CDR2 YDEGEE. The CDR3 totals 20 residues. V was pared by 7 bases and J by 0 bases, with 22 bases of the junction left unmatched.

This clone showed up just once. The CDR3 here is CSSGGGSGEQYF. The CDR3 DNA is TGCAGCTCTGGAGGAGGGTCTGGCGAGCAGTACTTC. The chain has TRBV29-1 and TRBJ2-7; maybe TRBD2 (6 bases). V was pared by 8 bases and J by 6 bases, with 17 bases between. Germline CDR1 SQVTM, CDR2 ANQGSEA. The CDR3 has 12 amino acids.

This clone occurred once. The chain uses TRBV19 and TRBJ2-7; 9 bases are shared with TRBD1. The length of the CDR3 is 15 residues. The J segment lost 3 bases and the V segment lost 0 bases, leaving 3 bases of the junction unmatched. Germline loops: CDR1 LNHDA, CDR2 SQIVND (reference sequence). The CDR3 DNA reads TGTGCCAGTAGTATAGAGCGGGGACAGGGCTACGAGCAGTACTTC. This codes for CASSIERGQGYEQYF.

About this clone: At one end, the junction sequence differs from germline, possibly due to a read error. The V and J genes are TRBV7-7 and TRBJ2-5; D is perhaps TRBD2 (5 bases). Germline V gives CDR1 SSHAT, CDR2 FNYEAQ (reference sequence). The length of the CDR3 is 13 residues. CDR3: CASSLTRQETQYF. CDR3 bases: TGTGCTAGCAGCTTAACTAGACAAGAGACCCAGTACTTC.

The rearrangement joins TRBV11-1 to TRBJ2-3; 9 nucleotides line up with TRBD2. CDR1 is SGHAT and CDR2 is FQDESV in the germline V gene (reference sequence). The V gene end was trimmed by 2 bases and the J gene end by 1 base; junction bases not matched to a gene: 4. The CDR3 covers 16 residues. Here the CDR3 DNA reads TGTGCCAGCAGCTTAAGGCGGGAGGGGGGCACAGATACGCAGTATTTT. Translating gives CASSLRREGGTDTQYF.

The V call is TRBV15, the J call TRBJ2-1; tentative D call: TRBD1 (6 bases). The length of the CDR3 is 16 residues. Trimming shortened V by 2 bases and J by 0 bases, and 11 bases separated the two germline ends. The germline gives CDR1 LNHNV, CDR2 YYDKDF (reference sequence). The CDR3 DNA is TGTGCCACCAGCAGACTCAGGGGTGGCTCCTACAATGAGCAGTTCTTC. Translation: CATSRLRGGSYNEQFF.

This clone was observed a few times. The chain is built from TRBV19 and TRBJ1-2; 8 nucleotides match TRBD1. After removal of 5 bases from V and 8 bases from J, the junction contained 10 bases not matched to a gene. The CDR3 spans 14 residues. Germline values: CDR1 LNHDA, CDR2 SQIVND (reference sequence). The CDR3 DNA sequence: TGTGCCAGTAGTGGAACGACAGGGGCCGTCGGCTACACCTTC. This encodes CASSGTTGAVGYTF.

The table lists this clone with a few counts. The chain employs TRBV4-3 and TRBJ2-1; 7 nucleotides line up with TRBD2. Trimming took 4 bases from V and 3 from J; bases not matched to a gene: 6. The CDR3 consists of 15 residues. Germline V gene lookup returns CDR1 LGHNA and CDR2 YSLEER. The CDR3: CASSPDRDYYNEQFF. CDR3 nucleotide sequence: TGCGCCAGCAGCCCAGACCGGGACTACTACAATGAGCAGTTCTTC.

The CDR3 loop is CASSSYSSGANVLTF. The DNA for the CDR3 is TGTGCCAGCAGCTCTTACAGCTCTGGGGCCAACGTCCTGACTTTC. This rearrangement joins TRBV7-2 to TRBJ2-6; D gene uncertain. V was cut by 4 bases and J by 0 bases, with 7 bases left in between. Germline assignment: CDR1 SGHTA and CDR2 FQGNSA. The CDR3 has 15 residues.

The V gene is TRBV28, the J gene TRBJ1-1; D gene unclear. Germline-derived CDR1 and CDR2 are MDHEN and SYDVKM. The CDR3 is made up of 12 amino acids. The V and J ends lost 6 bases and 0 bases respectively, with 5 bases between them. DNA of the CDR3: TGTGCCAGCAGACTGCTGAACACTGAAGCTTTCTTT. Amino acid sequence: CASRLLNTEAFF.

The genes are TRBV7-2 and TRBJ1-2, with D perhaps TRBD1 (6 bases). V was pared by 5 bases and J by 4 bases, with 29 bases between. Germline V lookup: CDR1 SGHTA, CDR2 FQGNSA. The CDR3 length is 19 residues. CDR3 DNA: TGTGCCAGCAGCCCCCATAGAGGGCAGGGGTTAGTGGGGACCTATGGCTACACCTTC. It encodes CASSPHRGQGLVGTYGYTF.

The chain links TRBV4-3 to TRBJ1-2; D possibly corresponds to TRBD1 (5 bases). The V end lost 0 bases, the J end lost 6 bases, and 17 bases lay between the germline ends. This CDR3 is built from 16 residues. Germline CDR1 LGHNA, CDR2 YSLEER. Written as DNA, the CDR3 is TGCGCCAGCAGCCAAGATGACACAGGTTCCCTTCATGGCTACACCTTC. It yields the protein CASSQDDTGSLHGYTF.

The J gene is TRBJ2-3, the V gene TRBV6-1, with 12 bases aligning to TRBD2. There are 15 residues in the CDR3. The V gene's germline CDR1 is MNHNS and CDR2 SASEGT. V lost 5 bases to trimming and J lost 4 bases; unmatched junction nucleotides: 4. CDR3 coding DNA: TGTGCCAGCAGTAGACTAGCGGGGGTCCCAGATACGCAGTATTTT. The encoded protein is CASSRLAGVPDTQYF.

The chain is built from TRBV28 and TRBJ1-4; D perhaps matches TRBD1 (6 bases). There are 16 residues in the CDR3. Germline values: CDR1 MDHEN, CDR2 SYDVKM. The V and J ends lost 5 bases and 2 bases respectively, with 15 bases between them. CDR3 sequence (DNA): TGTGCCAGCAGTCCCGGGGGGGGGCGTACTAATGAAAAACTGTTTTTT. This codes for CASSPGGGRTNEKLFF.

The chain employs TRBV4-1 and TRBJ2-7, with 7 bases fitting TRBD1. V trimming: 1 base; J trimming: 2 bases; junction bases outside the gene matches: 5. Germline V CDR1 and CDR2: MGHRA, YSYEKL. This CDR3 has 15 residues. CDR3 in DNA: TGCGCCAGCAGCCAAGGTGGGACAGCCACCTACGAGCAGTACTTC. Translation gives CASSQGGTATYEQYF.

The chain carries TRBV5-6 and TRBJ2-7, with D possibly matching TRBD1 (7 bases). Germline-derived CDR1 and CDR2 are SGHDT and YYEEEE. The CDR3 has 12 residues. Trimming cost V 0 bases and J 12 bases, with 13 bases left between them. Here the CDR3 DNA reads TGTGCCAGCAGCTTGGGGAGGGGGCAGGGGTACTTC. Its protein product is CASSLGRGQGYF.

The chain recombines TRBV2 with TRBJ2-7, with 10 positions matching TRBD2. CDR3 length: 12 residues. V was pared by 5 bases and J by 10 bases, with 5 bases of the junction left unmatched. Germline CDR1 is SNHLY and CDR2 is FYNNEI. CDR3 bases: TGTGCCAGCAGTCCGGGACTAGCGAAACAGTACTTC. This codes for CASSPGLAKQYF.

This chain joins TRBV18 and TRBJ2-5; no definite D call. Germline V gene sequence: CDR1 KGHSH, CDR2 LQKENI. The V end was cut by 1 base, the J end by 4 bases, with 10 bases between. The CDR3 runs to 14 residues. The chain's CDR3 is CASSPLARGETQYF. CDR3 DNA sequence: TGTGCCAGCTCACCACTGGCCCGTGGAGAGACCCAGTACTTC. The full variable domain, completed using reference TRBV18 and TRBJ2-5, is NAGVMQNPRHLVRRRGQEARLRCSPMKGHSHVYWYRQLPEEGLKFMVYLQKENIIDESGMPKERFSAEFPKEGPSILRIQQVVRGDSAAYFCASSPLARGETQYFGPGTRLLVL.

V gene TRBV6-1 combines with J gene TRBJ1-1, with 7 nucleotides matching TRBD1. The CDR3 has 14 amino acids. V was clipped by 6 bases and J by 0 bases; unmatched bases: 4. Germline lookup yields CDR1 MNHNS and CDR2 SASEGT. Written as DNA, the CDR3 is TGTGCCAGCAGGGTGGGACAGATGAACACTGAAGCTTTCTTT. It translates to CASRVGQMNTEAFF.